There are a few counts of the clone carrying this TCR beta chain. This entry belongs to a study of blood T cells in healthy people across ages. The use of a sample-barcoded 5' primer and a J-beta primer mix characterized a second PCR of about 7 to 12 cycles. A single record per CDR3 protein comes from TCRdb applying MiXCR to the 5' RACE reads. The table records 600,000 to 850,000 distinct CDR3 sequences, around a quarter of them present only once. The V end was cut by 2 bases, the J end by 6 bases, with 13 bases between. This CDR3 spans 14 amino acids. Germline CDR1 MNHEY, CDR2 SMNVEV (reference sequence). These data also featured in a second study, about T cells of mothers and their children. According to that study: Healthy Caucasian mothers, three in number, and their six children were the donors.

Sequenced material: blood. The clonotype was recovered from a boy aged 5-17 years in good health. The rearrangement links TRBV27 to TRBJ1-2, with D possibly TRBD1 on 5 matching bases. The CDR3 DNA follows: TGTGCCAGCAGTTTAATTGGGACGGTTGATGGCTACACCTTC. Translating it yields CASSLIGTVDGYTF.